This TCR beta chain was retrieved from a study of identical twins. Study-wide findings and caveats: Conclusions were drawn cross-sectionally by statistical analysis, without following the same donors.

Details on this clonotype: Its antigen remains unknown.

TCRdb processed the 5' RACE reads anew with MiXCR; each CDR3 protein has one entry. Of 300,000 or so distinct CDR3 sequences listed, roughly 9.8% are singletons. The same sample was also used in a study of yellow fever vaccine responses in identical twins.

Sequenced material: CD8+ T cells sorted from blood. The sequence came from a woman aged 18-29 years in good health.

CDR3 sequence (DNA): TGTGCCAGTAGTATTTCGTCGGCGACGGGCTACACCTTC. Translation gives CASSISSATGYTF. The V and J genes are TRBV19 and TRBJ1-2; D is uncertain. Trimming left V 3 bases short and J 8 bases short, with 13 bases between. The V gene's germline CDR1 is LNHDA and CDR2 SQIVND (reference sequence). The CDR3 contains 13 residues.